This T cell receptor (beta chain) was obtained from a study of blood T cell repertoires in COVID-19. Study-level background: There were acute and convalescent COVID-19 samples, and they came from the United States, Italy and Spain. Sources were T cells, B-cell-depleted T cells, or PBMCs; the material itself was cDNA or gDNA.

Per the study methods: Nucleated cell number was recorded as an estimate derived from reference gene primer amplification. Produced via immunoSEQ multiplex PCR; TCRdb's table is partial and in-frame only. That table is the source of V, J and clone size, and D and trimming were worked out from the DNA. The table lists about 100,000 clones, roughly 87% of them singletons. Trimming took 4 bases from V and 4 from J; bases not matched to a gene: 20. The CDR3 has 19 amino acids. Looked up from germline, CDR1 is SGHVS and CDR2 is FQNEAQ. The J gene is TRBJ2-7, the V gene TRBV7-8, with TRBD1 identical over 9 bases. The sequenced sample consisted of peripheral blood. The clonotype was recovered from a man between 25 and 39 years old in a cohort sampled during active COVID-19. The CDR3 DNA reads TGTGCCAGCAGCTCGCCGGGGGAAGGGCTCGGGACAGGGCGATACGAGCAGTACTTC. Amino acid sequence: CASSSPGEGLGTGRYEQYF.